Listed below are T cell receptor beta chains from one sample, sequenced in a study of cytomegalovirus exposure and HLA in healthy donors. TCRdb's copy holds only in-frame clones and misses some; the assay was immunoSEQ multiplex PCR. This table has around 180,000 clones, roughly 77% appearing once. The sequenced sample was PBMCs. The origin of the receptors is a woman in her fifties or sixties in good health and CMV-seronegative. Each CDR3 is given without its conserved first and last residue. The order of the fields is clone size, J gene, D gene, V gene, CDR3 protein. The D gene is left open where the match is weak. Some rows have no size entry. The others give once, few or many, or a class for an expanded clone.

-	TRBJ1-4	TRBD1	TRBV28	ASSTLHQGAGEKLF
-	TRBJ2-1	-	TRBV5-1	ASSLLGTPTYNEQF
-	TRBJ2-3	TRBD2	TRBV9	ASSQGLAGGLDTQY
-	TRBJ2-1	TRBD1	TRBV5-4	ASSLGQGYSYNEQF
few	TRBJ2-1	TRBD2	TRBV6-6	ASSYVTSGGSEQF
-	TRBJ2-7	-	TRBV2	ASSELSGELYEQY
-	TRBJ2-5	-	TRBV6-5	ASSRLGVSQETQY
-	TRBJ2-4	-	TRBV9	ASSVGVSPKNIQY
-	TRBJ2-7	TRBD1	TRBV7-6	ASSPTGTGKGEQY
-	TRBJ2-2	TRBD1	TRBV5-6	ASSFSGQEYTGELF
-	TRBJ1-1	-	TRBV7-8	ASSTRPLGVVNTEAF
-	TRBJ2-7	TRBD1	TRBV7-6	ASRSRDSGTYEQY
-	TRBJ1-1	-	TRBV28	ASRSNTEAF
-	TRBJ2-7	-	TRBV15	ATSRDNRAYEQY
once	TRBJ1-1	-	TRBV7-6	ASSRQMNTEAF
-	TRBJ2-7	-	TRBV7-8	ASSLAHELAYEQY
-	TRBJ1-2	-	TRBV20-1	SATRGRRYT
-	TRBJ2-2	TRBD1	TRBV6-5	ASSSGQHLTGELF
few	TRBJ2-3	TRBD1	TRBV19	ASSLTGTGGGTDTQY
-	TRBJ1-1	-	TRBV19	ASSGFREGNTEAF
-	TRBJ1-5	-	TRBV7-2	ASSSGQFNQPQH
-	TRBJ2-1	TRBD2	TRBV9	ASSVGGLAGWDEQF
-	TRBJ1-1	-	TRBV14	ASSQVRARGSEAF
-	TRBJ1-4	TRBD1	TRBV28	ASSFGQGINEKLF
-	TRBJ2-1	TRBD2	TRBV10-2	ASSESSGGGYNEQF
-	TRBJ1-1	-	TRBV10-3	AISESGNTNTEAF
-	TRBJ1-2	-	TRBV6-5	ASRVLGGGSGGYT
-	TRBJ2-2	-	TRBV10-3	AISGSGVLTGELF
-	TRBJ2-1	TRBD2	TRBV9	ASSEAGVNEQF
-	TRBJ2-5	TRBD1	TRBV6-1	ASSRRQGAGETQY